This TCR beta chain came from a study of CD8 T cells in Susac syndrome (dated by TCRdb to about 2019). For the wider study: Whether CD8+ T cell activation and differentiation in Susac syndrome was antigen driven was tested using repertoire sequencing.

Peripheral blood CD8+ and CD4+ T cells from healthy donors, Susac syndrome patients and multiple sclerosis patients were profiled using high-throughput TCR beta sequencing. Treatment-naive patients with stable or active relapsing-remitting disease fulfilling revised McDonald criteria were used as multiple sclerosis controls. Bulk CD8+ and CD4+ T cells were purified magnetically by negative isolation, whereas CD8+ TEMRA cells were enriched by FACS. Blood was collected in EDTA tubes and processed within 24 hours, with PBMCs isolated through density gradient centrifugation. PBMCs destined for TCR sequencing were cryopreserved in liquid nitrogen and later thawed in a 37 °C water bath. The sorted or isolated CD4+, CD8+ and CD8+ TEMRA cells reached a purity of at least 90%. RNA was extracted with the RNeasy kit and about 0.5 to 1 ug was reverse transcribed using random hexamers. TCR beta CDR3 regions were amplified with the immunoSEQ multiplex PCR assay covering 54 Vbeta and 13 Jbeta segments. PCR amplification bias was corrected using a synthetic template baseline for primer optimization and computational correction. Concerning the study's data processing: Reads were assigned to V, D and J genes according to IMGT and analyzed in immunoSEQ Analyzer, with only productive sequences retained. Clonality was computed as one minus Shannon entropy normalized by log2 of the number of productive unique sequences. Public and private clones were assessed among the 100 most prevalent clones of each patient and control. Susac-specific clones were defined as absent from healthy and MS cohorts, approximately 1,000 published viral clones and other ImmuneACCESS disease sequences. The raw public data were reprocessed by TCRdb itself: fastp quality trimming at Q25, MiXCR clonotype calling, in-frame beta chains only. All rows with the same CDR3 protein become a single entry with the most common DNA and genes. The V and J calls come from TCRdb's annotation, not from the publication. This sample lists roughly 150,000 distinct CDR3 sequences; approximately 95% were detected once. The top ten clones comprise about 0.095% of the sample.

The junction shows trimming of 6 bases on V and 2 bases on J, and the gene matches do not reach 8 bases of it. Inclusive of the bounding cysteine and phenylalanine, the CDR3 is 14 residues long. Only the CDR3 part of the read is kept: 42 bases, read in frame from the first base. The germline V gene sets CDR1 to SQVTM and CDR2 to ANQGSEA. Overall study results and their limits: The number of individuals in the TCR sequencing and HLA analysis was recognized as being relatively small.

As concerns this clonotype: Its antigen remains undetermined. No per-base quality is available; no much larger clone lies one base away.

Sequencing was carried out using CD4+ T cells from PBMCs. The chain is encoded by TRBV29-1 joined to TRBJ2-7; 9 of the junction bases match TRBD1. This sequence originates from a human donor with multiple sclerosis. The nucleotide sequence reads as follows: TGCAGCGTGGAACACAGACAGGGGGCCTACGAGCAGTACTTC. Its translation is CSVEHRQGAYEQYF.